This T cell receptor beta chain originates from a study of blood T cell repertoires in COVID-19. About the research overall: Sites in the United States, Italy and Spain provided acute and convalescent COVID-19 samples. From T cells, B-cell-depleted T cells, or PBMCs came the material, which was cDNA or gDNA.

Recruits, aged 18 to 89 years, lived in 24 US areas. Symptom resolution, clearance, or two negative PCRs marked the recovered donors of Cohort 3. Data came from immunoSEQ multiplex PCR; TCRdb stores just in-frame clones and leaves some out. Among fewer than 200,000 clones listed, approximately 87% were seen once. The CDR3 runs to 15 residues. Per germline, CDR1 KGHSH and CDR2 LQKENI. V was trimmed by 3 bases and J by 1 base, leaving 12 bases between them. With respect to this clone: The same CDR3 can be traced to other DNA sequences in this sample.

The receptor's source is a woman in her forties or fifties who had recovered from COVID-19. Sequenced input: PBMCs or T cells enriched from blood (not recorded which). The chain is built from TRBV18 and TRBJ1-1, with a weak D call TRBD1 (5 bases). This CDR3 reads CASSPLGQGNTEAFF. The CDR3 bases are TGTGCCAGCTCACCGCTGGGGCAGGGGAACACTGAAGCTTTCTTT.